Listed here are 28 T cell receptor beta chains from one sample, sequenced in a study of cytomegalovirus exposure and HLA in healthy donors. 60 Vbeta and 13 Jbeta primers were used in PCR. The repertoire was sequenced with immunoSEQ multiplex PCR; TCRdb's copy has only in-frame clones and lacks some. Of fewer than 100,000 clones in the sample, around 84% were seen once. The sequencing input was PBMCs. These receptor sequences come from a woman aged 40 to 50 in good health and CMV-seropositive.

Concerning this clone itself: Other DNA sequences in the same sample also yield this CDR3. The J gene is TRBJ2-2, the V gene TRBV5-1; TRBD2 agrees at 7 bases. CDR1 is SGHRS, CDR2 YFSETQ, per germline. Losses at the gene ends were 0 bases for V and 4 bases for J; bases not matched to a gene: 3. CDR3 length equals 15 residues. In DNA form, the CDR3 reads TGCGCCAGCAGCTTGGCTACGGGAGGCACCGGGGAGCTGTTTTTT. This gives the protein CASSLATGGTGELFF.

The chain has TRBV2 and TRBJ2-7; 8 bases map to TRBD1. CDR1 SNHLY and CDR2 FYNNEI come from the germline V gene. The CDR3 is 14 amino acids. V lost 8 bases, J lost 4 bases, and 10 bases stayed unmatched. The CDR3 DNA reads TGTGCCAGCCAGACGGGACAGGATCTTTACGAGCAGTACTTC. Protein product: CASQTGQDLYEQYF.

CDR3 nucleotide sequence: TGTGCCAGTACCCGACTAGCGGGAGTCCCTGGGGCCAACGTCCTGACTTTC. Its translation is CASTRLAGVPGANVLTF. The V and J genes are TRBV19 and TRBJ2-6; 12 bases align to TRBD2. V gave up 7 bases and J gave up 2 bases; unmatched junction bases: 6. From germline, CDR1 is LNHDA and CDR2 SQIVND (reference sequence). This CDR3 spans 17 amino acids.

V and J are TRBV28 and TRBJ1-2; D ambiguous. V lost 1 base and J 5 bases, leaving 17 bases between the germline ends. Germline values: CDR1 MDHEN, CDR2 SYDVKM. The CDR3 is 16 amino acids. The CDR3 region is CASSLFNLDSGYGYTF. DNA of the CDR3: TGTGCCAGCAGTTTATTCAACCTGGACTCGGGGTATGGCTACACCTTC.

This chain joins TRBV5-1 and TRBJ2-1; 10 nucleotides align to TRBD2. CDR1 is SGHRS and CDR2 is YFSETQ in the germline V gene. The CDR3 totals 15 residues. V was pared by 3 bases and J by 10 bases, with 10 bases of the junction left unmatched. The CDR3 region is CASSWEAGGPKEQFF. In DNA, the CDR3 is TGCGCCAGCAGCTGGGAAGCGGGAGGGCCCAAGGAGCAGTTCTTC.

The V and J genes are TRBV18 and TRBJ2-5; TRBD1 aligns across 9 bases. Trimming cost V 3 bases and J 9 bases; bases outside gene matches: 8. The CDR3 covers 14 residues. Germline assignment: CDR1 KGHSH and CDR2 LQKENI. The CDR3 loop is CASSPGTGTLAQYF. CDR3 bases: TGTGCCAGCTCACCCGGGACAGGGACGTTGGCCCAGTACTTC. The full variable domain, completed using reference TRBV18 and TRBJ2-5, is NAGVMQNPRHLVRRRGQEARLRCSPMKGHSHVYWYRQLPEEGLKFMVYLQKENIIDESGMPKERFSAEFPKEGPSILRIQQVVRGDSAAYFCASSPGTGTLAQYFGPGTRLLVL.

V is TRBV19 and J is TRBJ2-6; D possibly corresponds to TRBD1 (5 bases). Germline CDR1 and CDR2: LNHDA and SQIVND (reference sequence). V lost 4 bases to trimming and J lost 1 base, with 5 bases between them. The CDR3 sequence is 14 residues long. CDR3 protein: CASSKGSGANVLTF. Written as DNA, the CDR3 is TGTGCCAGTAGTAAGGGGTCTGGGGCCAACGTCCTGACTTTC.

The gene calls are TRBV28 and TRBJ1-5; a weak D match, TRBD1 (5 bases). Trimming stripped 8 bases from V and 2 bases from J, with 13 bases between. The germline gives CDR1 MDHEN, CDR2 SYDVKM. The CDR3 covers 14 residues. The CDR3 is CASGGISGNQPQHF. The CDR3, as DNA: TGTGCCAGCGGGGGGATTAGCGGCAATCAGCCCCAGCATTTT.

V is TRBV10-3 and J is TRBJ1-1, with D perhaps TRBD1 (6 bases). CDR1 and CDR2 (germline): ENHRY, SYGVKD. This CDR3 is 13 amino acids long. Trimming took off 3 bases at V and 3 bases at J, with 8 bases between the two ends. The CDR3 DNA sequence: TGTGCCATCAGTGACAGGGGCGACACTGAAGCTTTCTTT. Encoded protein: CAISDRGDTEAFF.

This sequence joins TRBV6-1 and TRBJ2-1, with D unresolved. V lost 10 bases to trimming and J lost 7 bases, with 11 bases between them. Per the germline V gene, CDR1 is MNHNS and CDR2 is SASEGT. CDR3 length: 11 residues. Written as DNA, the CDR3 is TGTGCCACCCCCGACTGGAATGAGCAGTTCTTC. This translates into CATPDWNEQFF.

This chain links TRBV13 with TRBJ2-1; 9 nucleotides line up with TRBD1. Germline V lookup: CDR1 PRHDT, CDR2 FYEKMQ (reference sequence). CDR3 size: 16 residues. Trimming took 8 bases from V and 6 from J; bases not matched to a gene: 14. The CDR3: CASGFPPGTGSNEQFF. The CDR3 nucleotides read TGTGCCAGCGGGTTCCCTCCCGGGACAGGGAGCAATGAGCAGTTCTTC.

This clone was seen a single time. This chain connects TRBV29-1 to TRBJ2-7, with D possibly being TRBD1 (6 bases). The CDR3 is made up of 14 amino acids. The ends were cut back, 3 bases at V and 2 bases at J, with 14 bases in the middle. CDR1 is SQVTM and CDR2 is ANQGSEA in the germline V gene. CDR3 nucleotide sequence: TGCAGCGTTGATAACAGGGAAGTCCCCTACGAGCAGTACTTC. It is translated as CSVDNREVPYEQYF.

This rearrangement joins TRBV4-2 to TRBJ2-7; 14 bases fit TRBD2. This CDR3 is 15 amino acids long. Germline values: CDR1 LGHNA, CDR2 YNFKEQ. Germline trimming cut 4 bases from V and 7 bases from J; bases unmatched to any gene: 6. The CDR3 region is CASSRPGLAGVEQYF. The CDR3, as DNA: TGTGCCAGCAGCCGGCCGGGACTAGCGGGAGTTGAGCAGTACTTC.

The rearrangement links TRBV6-1 to TRBJ2-4; 11 bases align to TRBD1. The CDR3 is 13 residues long. V dropped 8 bases and J dropped 7; count of bases not matched to a gene: 4. Germline V gene data show CDR1 as MNHNS and CDR2 as SASEGT. The chain's CDR3 is CASADRGLNIQYF. The CDR3 DNA sequence: TGTGCCAGCGCGGACAGGGGGCTGAACATTCAGTACTTC.

The chain employs TRBV19 and TRBJ1-5, with D possibly being TRBD1 (6 bases). V lost 7 bases, J lost 7 bases, and 20 bases lay in between. CDR1 is LNHDA, CDR2 SQIVND, per germline (reference sequence). This CDR3 has 15 residues. The CDR3 is CASIPRGGGEQPQHF. Here the CDR3 DNA reads TGTGCCAGTATTCCGAGGGGCGGGGGCGAGCAGCCCCAGCATTTT.

The table lists this clone with a few counts. The chain uses TRBV2 and TRBJ2-7; a possible D gene is TRBD2 (5 bases). Germline V CDR1 and CDR2: SNHLY, FYNNEI. Trimming pared 1 base from V and 4 bases from J, leaving 14 bases between. The CDR3 totals 15 residues. The CDR3 here is CASSEVLEVGYEQYF. CDR3 coding DNA: TGTGCCAGCAGTGAAGTACTAGAAGTGGGGTACGAGCAGTACTTC.

DNA of the CDR3: TGTGCCAGCAGCTTACTCCTAGCGGGGGGCGAAGGCTACACCTTC. This encodes CASSLLLAGGEGYTF. J is TRBJ1-2 and V is TRBV11-2; possible D gene TRBD1, 6 bases. The CDR3 runs 15 residues. V was pared by 2 bases and J by 8 bases, with 18 bases between. CDR1 is SGHAT and CDR2 is FQNNGV in the germline V gene.

This chain joins TRBV18 and TRBJ1-1, with unresolved D. V was clipped by 2 bases and J by 2 bases, with 6 bases between them. CDR3 size: 13 residues. Per the germline V gene, CDR1 is KGHSH and CDR2 is LQKENI. In DNA form, the CDR3 reads TGTGCCAGCTCACCATTAGTTAACACTGAAGCTTTCTTT. Amino acid sequence: CASSPLVNTEAFF.

The chain carries TRBV30 and TRBJ2-6; a possible D gene is TRBD2 (6 bases). V was shortened by 0 bases and J by 13 bases, with 22 bases between the two germline ends. The germline V gene encodes CDR1 GTSNPN and CDR2 SVGIG (reference sequence). The CDR3 totals 16 residues. CDR3 protein: CAWSVPRRGLSLVLTF. Written as DNA, the CDR3 is TGTGCCTGGAGTGTACCAAGGAGGGGATTATCTCTAGTCCTGACTTTC. The complete variable domain, with remaining parts taken from reference TRBV30 and TRBJ2-6, reads SQTIHQWPATLVQPVGSPLSLECTVEGTSNPNLYWYRQAAGRGLQLLFYSVGIGQISSEVPQNLSASRPQDRQFILSSKKLLLSDSGFYLCAWSVPRRGLSLVLTFGAGSRLTVL.

The V gene is TRBV19, the J gene TRBJ2-3; TRBD2 matches 10 bases. The length of the CDR3 is 16 residues. The V gene end was trimmed by 4 bases and the J gene end by 3 bases; junction bases not matched to a gene: 7. Germline lookup yields CDR1 LNHDA and CDR2 SQIVND (reference sequence). This CDR3 is CASSTLAGVRTDTQYF. The CDR3 nucleotides read TGTGCCAGTAGTACGCTAGCGGGAGTGAGAACAGATACGCAGTATTTT.

The V gene is TRBV6-6, the J gene TRBJ2-1, with 13 bases matching TRBD2. Germline V gene lookup returns CDR1 MNHNY and CDR2 SVGAGI (reference sequence). Unmatched junction bases numbered 5, after V lost 6 bases and J lost 9 bases. There are 14 residues in the CDR3. As DNA, the CDR3 is TGTGCCAGCAGCCACGGACTAGCGGGAGTTGAGCAGTTCTTC. It encodes CASSHGLAGVEQFF.

The chain joins TRBV25-1 to TRBJ1-1; 8 nucleotides line up with TRBD1. V was pared by 4 bases and J by 6 bases, with 4 bases of the junction left unmatched. This CDR3 has 13 residues. CDR1 and CDR2 from the germline V gene are MGHDK and SYGVNS. CDR3 protein: CASSGQGYPEAFF. In nucleotides, the CDR3 is TGTGCCAGCAGTGGACAGGGGTACCCTGAAGCTTTCTTT.

J is TRBJ2-7 and V is TRBV6-1; TRBD1 aligns across 8 bases. The CDR3 covers 13 residues. CDR1 is MNHNS and CDR2 is SASEGT in the germline V gene. V shed 4 bases and J 6 bases; nucleotides not matched to a gene: 5. The CDR3 DNA follows: TGTGCCAGCAGTGTCCGGACAGGGAGCGAGCAGTACTTC. Amino acid sequence: CASSVRTGSEQYF.

This chain links TRBV5-1 with TRBJ2-1, with TRBD2 identical over 7 bases. The CDR3 extends over 16 amino acids. Germline V gene sequence: CDR1 SGHRS, CDR2 YFSETQ. V was pared by 2 bases and J by 0 bases, with 5 bases of the junction left unmatched. CDR3 region: CASSLLQRDSYNEQFF. Here the CDR3 DNA reads TGCGCCAGCAGCTTACTCCAGCGGGACTCCTACAATGAGCAGTTCTTC.

This chain links TRBV19 with TRBJ2-2, with D perhaps matching TRBD2 (5 bases). The germline CDR1 and CDR2 sequences are LNHDA and SQIVND (reference sequence). CDR3 length: 14 amino acids. The V end was cut by 5 bases, the J end by 2 bases, with 9 bases between. In DNA, the CDR3 is TGTGCCAGTAGTCGGACTGCCAACACCGGGGAGCTGTTTTTT. This translates into CASSRTANTGELFF.

The chain has TRBV19 and TRBJ2-2, with D maybe TRBD1 (5 bases). The CDR3 consists of 15 residues. V was shortened by 3 bases and J by 0 bases, with 8 bases between the two germline ends. From germline, CDR1 is LNHDA and CDR2 SQIVND (reference sequence). The DNA for the CDR3 is TGTGCCAGTAGTATCCAGGGCGCGAACACCGGGGAGCTGTTTTTT. The encoded protein is CASSIQGANTGELFF.

This chain joins TRBV7-6 and TRBJ2-2, with D possibly TRBD2 on 6 matching bases. CDR1 and CDR2 (germline): SGHVS, FNYEAQ. The length of the CDR3 is 16 residues. The V gene lost 6 bases and the J gene lost 4 bases, with 18 bases spanning the gap. The chain's CDR3 is CASRHGTGAGTGELFF. As DNA, the CDR3 is TGTGCCAGCAGACATGGCACGGGAGCCGGCACCGGGGAGCTGTTTTTT.

The chain has TRBV7-9 and TRBJ1-4, with TRBD1 matching 7 bases. Trimming at V came to 5 bases and at J to 8 bases, leaving 2 bases not matched to a gene. From germline, CDR1 is SEHNR and CDR2 FQNEAQ (reference sequence). The CDR3 sequence is 12 residues long. Written as DNA, the CDR3 is TGTGCCAGCAGCCGGGACAGCGAAAAACTGTTTTTT. Translation gives CASSRDSEKLFF.